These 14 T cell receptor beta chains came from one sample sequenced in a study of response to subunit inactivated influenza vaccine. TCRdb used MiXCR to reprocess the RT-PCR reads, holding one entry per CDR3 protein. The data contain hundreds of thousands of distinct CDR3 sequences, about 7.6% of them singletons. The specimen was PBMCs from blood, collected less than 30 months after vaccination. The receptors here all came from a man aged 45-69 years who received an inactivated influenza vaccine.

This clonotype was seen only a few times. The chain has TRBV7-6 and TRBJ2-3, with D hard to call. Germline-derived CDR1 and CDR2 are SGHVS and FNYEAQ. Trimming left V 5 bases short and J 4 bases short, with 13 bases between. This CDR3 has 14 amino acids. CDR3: CASSAVGLSDTQYF. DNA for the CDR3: TGTGCCAGCAGCGCGGTGGGTCTCTCAGATACGCAGTATTTT.

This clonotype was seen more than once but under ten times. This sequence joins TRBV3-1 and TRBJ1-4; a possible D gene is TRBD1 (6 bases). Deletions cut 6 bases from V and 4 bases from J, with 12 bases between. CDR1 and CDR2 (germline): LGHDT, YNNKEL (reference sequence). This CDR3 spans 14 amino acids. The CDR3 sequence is CASRATGLNEKLFF. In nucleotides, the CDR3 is TGTGCCAGCAGAGCGACAGGTCTTAATGAAAAACTGTTTTTT.

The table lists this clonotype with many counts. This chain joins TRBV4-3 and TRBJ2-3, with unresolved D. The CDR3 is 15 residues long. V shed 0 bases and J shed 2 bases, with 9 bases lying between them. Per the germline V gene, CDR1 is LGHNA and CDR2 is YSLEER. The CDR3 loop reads CASSQEVTFTDTQYF. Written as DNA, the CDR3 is TGCGCCAGCAGCCAAGAGGTTACGTTCACAGATACGCAGTATTTT.

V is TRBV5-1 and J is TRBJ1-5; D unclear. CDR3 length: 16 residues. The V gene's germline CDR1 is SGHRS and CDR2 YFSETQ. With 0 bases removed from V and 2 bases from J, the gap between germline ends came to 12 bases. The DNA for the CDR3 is TGCGCCAGCAGCTTGGAGGCAGTCGAAGGCAATCAGCCCCAGCATTTT. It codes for CASSLEAVEGNQPQHF.

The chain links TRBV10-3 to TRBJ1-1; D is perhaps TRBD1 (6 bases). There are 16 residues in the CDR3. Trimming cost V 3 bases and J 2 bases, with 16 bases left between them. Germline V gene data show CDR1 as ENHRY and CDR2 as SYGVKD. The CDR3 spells CAISDRGPTINTEAFF. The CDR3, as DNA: TGTGCCATCAGTGACAGGGGACCGACTATTAACACTGAAGCTTTCTTT.

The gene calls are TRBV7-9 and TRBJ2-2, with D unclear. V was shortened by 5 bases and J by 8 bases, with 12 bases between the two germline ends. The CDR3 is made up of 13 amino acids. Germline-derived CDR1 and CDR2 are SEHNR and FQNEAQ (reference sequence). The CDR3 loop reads CASSPPVSGELFF. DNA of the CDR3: TGTGCCAGCAGCCCACCCGTGTCGGGGGAGCTGTTTTTT.

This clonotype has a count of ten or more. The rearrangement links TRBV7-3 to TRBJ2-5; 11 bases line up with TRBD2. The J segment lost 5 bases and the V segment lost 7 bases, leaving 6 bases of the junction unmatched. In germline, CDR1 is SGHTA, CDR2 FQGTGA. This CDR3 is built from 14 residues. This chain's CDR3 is CASKETSGSETQYF. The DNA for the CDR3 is TGTGCCAGCAAGGAAACTAGCGGGAGTGAGACCCAGTACTTC.

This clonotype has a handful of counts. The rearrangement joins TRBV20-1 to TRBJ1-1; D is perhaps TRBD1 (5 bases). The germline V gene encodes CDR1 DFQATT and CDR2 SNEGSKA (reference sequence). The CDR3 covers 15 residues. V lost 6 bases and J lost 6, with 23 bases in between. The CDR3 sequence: CSAPRGTRVIPEAFF. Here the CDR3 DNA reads TGCAGTGCCCCGAGAGGAACCAGGGTAATACCTGAAGCTTTCTTT.

The CDR3 here is CASSPEGQAYGYTF. The CDR3 DNA reads TGCGCCAGCAGTCCCGAAGGACAGGCCTATGGCTACACCTTC. The chain employs TRBV5-1 and TRBJ1-2; 7 bases match TRBD1. CDR3 length equals 14 residues. Trimming took 5 bases from V and 4 from J; bases not matched to a gene: 8. In germline, CDR1 is SGHRS, CDR2 YFSETQ.

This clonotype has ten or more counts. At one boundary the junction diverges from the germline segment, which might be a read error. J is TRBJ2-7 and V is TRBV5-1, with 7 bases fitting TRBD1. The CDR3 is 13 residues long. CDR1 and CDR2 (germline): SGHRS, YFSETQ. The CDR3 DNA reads TGCGCCAGCAGCCCCTCGCCTACGGACAGGTACGACTTC. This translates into CASSPSPTDRYDF.

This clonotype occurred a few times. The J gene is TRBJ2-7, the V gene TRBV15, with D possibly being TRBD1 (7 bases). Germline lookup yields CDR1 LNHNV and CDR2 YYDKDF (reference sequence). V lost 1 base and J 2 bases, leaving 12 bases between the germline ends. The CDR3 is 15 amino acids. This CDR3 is CATSRGRGTAYEQYF. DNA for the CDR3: TGTGCCACCAGCAGAGGGAGGGGGACAGCCTACGAGCAGTACTTC.

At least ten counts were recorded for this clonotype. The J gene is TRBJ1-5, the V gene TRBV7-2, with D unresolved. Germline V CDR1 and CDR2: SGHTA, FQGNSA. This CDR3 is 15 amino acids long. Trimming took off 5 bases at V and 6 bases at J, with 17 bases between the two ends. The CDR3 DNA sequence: TGTGCCAGCAGCCCATTGGGCTCCCTGATTCAGCCCCAGCATTTT. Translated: CASSPLGSLIQPQHF. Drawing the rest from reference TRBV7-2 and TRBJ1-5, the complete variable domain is GAGVSQSPSNKVTEKGKDVELRCDPISGHTALYWYRQSLGQGLEFLIYFQGNSAPDKSGLPSDRFSAERTGGSVSTLTIQRTQQEDSAVYLCASSPLGSLIQPQHFGDGTRLSIL.

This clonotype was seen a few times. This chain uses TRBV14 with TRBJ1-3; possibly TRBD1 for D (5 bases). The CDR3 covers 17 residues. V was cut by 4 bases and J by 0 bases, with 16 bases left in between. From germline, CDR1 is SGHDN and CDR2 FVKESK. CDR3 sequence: CASSLLGEGPSGNTIYF. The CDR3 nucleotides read TGTGCCAGCAGCCTCCTCGGGGAGGGGCCCTCTGGAAACACCATATATTTT.

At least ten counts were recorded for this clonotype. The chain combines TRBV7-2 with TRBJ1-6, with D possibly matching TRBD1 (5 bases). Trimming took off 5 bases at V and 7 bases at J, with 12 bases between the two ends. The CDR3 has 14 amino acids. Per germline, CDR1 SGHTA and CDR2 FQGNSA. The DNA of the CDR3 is TGTGCCAGCAGCCAAACAGGAAACAATTCACCCCTCCACTTT. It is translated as CASSQTGNNSPLHF.